This T cell receptor beta chain came from a study of blood T cells in healthy people across ages. At the level of the study: Through template switching, about one barcoded beta molecule was captured per two T cells, as measured in model experiments.

A J-beta primer mix and a sample-barcoded 5' primer were used in a second PCR of roughly 6 to 11 cycles. Each TCR beta cDNA got a 12-nucleotide random molecular identifier. TCRdb independently ran MiXCR on the 5' RACE reads; one entry per CDR3 protein. The data show some 800,000 distinct CDR3 sequences, with around 45% seen just once and about a fifth held by the top ten. Russia was home to the donors, healthy Caucasian individuals aged roughly 6 to 100. This CDR3 region has 14 residues. The germline CDR1 and CDR2 sequences are SQVTM and ANQGSEA. Trimming pared 5 bases from V and 1 base from J, leaving 13 bases between.

The genes are TRBV29-1 and TRBJ2-3; the D is unclear. The sequence was collected from a man aged 55 to 70 in good health. The sequenced material came from blood. Written as DNA, the CDR3 is TGCAGCGTTAAGAAGGCGATCCGCACAGATACGCAGTATTTT. Its protein product is CSVKKAIRTDTQYF.